Presented here are 3 T cell receptor beta chains from one specimen sequenced in a study of blood T cell repertoires in COVID-19. TCRdb's table, derived via immunoSEQ multiplex PCR, lists solely in-frame clones and lacks some. The sample lists about 150,000 clones; roughly 80% were seen once. The sequenced material came from PBMCs or T cells enriched from blood (not recorded which). The receptors derive from a woman aged 50 to 60 who had recovered from COVID-19.

V and J are TRBV5-4 and TRBJ2-5; no firm D call. Germline values: CDR1 SGHNT, CDR2 YYREEE (reference sequence). Trimming shortened V by 4 bases and J by 1 base, and 11 bases separated the two germline ends. This CDR3 has 14 amino acids. CDR3 residues: CASSILDTQETQYF. CDR3 DNA: TGTGCCAGCAGCATTCTCGACACCCAAGAGACCCAGTACTTC. Combining the CDR3 with reference TRBV5-4 and TRBJ2-5 gives the whole variable domain ETGVTQSPTHLIKTRGQQVTLRCSSQSGHNTVSWYQQALGQGPQFIFQYYREEENGRGNFPPRFSGLQFPNYSSELNVNALELDDSALYLCASSILDTQETQYFGPGTRLLVL.

The chain links TRBV28 to TRBJ1-6; perhaps TRBD1 as D (6 bases). Trimming took 6 bases from V and 10 from J, leaving 10 bases between them. CDR1 is MDHEN and CDR2 is SYDVKM in the germline V gene. The CDR3 length is 12 residues. CDR3: CASRGGGSPLHF. CDR3 coding DNA: TGTGCCAGCAGAGGGGGGGGCTCACCCCTCCACTTT. Complete variable domain (other parts from reference TRBV28 and TRBJ1-6): DVKVTQSSRYLVKRTGEKVFLECVQDMDHENMFWYRQDPGLGLRLIYFSYDVKMKEKGDIPEGYSVSREKKERFSLILESASTNQTSMYLCASRGGGSPLHFGNGTRLTVT.

The V gene is TRBV28, the J gene TRBJ2-5, with 12 bases identical to TRBD1. The junction had 5 bases not matched to a gene; V was cut back by 4 bases and J by 5 bases. CDR3 length: 15 amino acids. Germline assignment: CDR1 MDHEN and CDR2 SYDVKM. CDR3 amino acids: CASSSWDRGRETQYF. The CDR3 bases are TGTGCCAGCAGTTCATGGGACAGGGGGCGGGAGACCCAGTACTTC.